This T cell receptor (beta chain) is from a study of T cell responses to AZD1222 COVID-19 vaccine. Germline V gene sequence: CDR1 MNHEY, CDR2 SVGAGI. Unmatched junction bases numbered 3, after V lost 0 bases and J lost 7 bases. The CDR3 contains 15 residues. As to this clone: Antigen: not known.

Whole-study results and caveats: Baseline testing showed seropositivity in only five to seven AZD1222 recipients. Regions 160-218 and 743-854 held dominance among vaccine-associated CD4 TCRs, which spanned spike.

The repertoire was sequenced with immunoSEQ multiplex PCR; TCRdb's copy has only in-frame clones and lacks some. The sample holds 180,000 or so clones, about nine tenths seen once. The V and J genes are TRBV6-5 and TRBJ1-3; 10 nucleotides agree with TRBD1. This TCR was recovered from an adult who received the MenACWY meningococcal vaccine as a control. This specimen was peripheral blood, taken 28 days after the second dose of the MenACWY control vaccine. CDR3: CASSYSKTGGNTIYF. The CDR3 nucleotides read TGTGCCAGCAGTTACTCAAAGACAGGGGGCAACACCATATATTTT.